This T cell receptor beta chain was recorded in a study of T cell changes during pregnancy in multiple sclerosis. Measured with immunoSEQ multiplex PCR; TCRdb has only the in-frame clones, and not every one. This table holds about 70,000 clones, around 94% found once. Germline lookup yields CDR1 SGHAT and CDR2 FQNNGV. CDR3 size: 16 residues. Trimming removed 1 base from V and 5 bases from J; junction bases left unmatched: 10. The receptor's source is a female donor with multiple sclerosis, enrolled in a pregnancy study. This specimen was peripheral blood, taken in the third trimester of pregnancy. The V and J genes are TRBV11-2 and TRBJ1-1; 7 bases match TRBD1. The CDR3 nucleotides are TGTGCCAGCAGCTTAGGACAGGGCAAAACCGAAACTGAAGCTTTCTTT. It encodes CASSLGQGKTETEAFF.